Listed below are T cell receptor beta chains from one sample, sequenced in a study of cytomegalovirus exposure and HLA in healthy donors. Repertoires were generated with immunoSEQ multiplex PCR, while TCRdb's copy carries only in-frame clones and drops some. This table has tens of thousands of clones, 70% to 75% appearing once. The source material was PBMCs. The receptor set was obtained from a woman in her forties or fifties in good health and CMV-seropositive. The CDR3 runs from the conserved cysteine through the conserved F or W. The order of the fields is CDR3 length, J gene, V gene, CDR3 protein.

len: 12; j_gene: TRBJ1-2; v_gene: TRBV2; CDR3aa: CASSGLNYGYTF
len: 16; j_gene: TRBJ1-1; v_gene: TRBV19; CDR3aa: CASTSRVDRGHTEAFF
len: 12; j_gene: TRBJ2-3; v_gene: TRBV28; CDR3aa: CASSKQGDTQYF
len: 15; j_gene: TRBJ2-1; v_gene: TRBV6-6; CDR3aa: CASSRTSGRYNEQFF
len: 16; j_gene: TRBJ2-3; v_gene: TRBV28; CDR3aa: CASSVTPGQRTDTQYF
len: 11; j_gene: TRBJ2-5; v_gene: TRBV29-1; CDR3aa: CSVEKGETQYF
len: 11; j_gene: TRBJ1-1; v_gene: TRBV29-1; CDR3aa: CSVSQGIGAFF
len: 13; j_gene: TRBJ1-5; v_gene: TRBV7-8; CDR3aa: CASSLARVQPQHF
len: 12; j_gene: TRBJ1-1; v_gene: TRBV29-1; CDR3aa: CSVATGYTEAFF
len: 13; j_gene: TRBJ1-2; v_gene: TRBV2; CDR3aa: CASTQEGVDGYTF
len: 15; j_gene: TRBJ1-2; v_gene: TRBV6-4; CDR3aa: CASSVPDKGPCGYTF
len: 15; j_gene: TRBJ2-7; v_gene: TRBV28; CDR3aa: CASREQGGNFYEQYF
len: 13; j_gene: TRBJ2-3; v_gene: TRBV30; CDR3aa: CAWSVGGTDTQYF
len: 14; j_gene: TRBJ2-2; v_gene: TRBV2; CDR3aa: CASRGNSGTGELFF
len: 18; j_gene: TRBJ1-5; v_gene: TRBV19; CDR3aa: CASSIDRNRGLGNQPQHF
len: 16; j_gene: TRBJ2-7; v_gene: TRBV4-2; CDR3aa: CASSQDRASGRNEQYF
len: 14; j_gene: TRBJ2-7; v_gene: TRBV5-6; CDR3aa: CASSLGTGGYEQYF
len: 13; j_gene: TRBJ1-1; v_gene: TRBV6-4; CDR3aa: CASSEAEYTEAFF
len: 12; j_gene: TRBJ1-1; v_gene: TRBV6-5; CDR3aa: CASTRLNTEAFF
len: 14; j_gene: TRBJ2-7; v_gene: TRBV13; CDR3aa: CASRLTSGSYEQYF
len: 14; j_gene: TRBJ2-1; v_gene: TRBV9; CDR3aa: CASSVADSSNEQFF
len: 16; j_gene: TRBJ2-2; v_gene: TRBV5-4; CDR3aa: CASSSQWQGGPGELFF